The sequence of this TCR beta chain was determined in a study of post-analysis software for immune sequencing data. A note on this clonotype: The antigen remains unidentified.

In germline, CDR1 is MNHNY, CDR2 SVGAGI (reference sequence). The V end was cut by 1 base, the J end by 6 bases, with 10 bases between. The CDR3 is made up of 14 amino acids. Each TCR beta cDNA library carried unique molecular identifiers. Out of roughly 1 to 10 million T cells, about 460,000 cDNA molecules were generated. TCRdb re-called the PCR reads with MiXCR, one entry per CDR3 protein. The sample gives 400,000 to 500,000 distinct CDR3 sequences, less than 40% of which show up once; approximately 7.1% is in the top ten. Whole-study results and caveats: The normalized Chao1 diversity of multiple sclerosis patients was significantly lower than that of controls. Batch-matched samples strongly co-clustered by F measure. Patients used about five TRBV segments, including TRBV5-6, TRBV5-1 and TRBV20-1, more often than controls.

The receptor comes from a girl aged 2 to 10 with multiple sclerosis. Sequenced sample: blood. This chain joins TRBV6-6 and TRBJ2-1; D may correspond to TRBD1 or TRBD2 (5 bases each). CDR3 sequence: CASSYWSGPNEQFF. CDR3 coding DNA: TGTGCCAGCAGTTACTGGTCGGGACCCAATGAGCAGTTCTTC.